Listed below are T cell receptor beta chains from one sample, sequenced in a study of cytomegalovirus exposure and HLA in healthy donors. The protocol was immunoSEQ multiplex PCR, while the TCRdb copy is restricted to in-frame clones and leaves out a portion. The sample lists about 190,000 clones, roughly 80% occurring once. Sequenced sample: PBMCs. The receptors here all came from a woman between 18 and 29 years old in good health and CMV-seronegative. Each CDR3 is given with its conserved first and last residue. The order of the fields is V gene, CDR3 protein.

TRBV10-1 | CASIPPARAGAPELLDEQYF
TRBV19 | CASSMELSYEQYF
TRBV7-2 | CASSLTGTATEAFF
TRBV19 | CASSGRTSGSYEQYF
TRBV7-8 | CASSLDKNTQYF
TRBV7-8 | CASSLQGQPYGYTF
TRBV28 | CASTWGGGPDETQYF
TRBV27 | CASSRTGKTDQPQHF
TRBV4-2 | CASSLGTSGTYEQYF
TRBV28 | CAILASGANVLTF
TRBV5-6 | CASNGVRDRGTYEQYF
TRBV11-2 | CASSLDSIGGQENEQFF
TRBV21-1 | CASSKSDREERTEAFF
TRBV5-1 | CASSDGDKGYGYTF
TRBV20-1 | CSALRRETQYF
TRBV10-1 | CAIPSDPPSEDQPQHF